The clone carrying this T cell receptor beta chain was detected ten times or more. Its antigen is unknown. J lost 2 bases, V lost 4 bases, and 2 bases had no gene match. The V gene's germline CDR1 is MGHDK and CDR2 SYGVNS. This CDR3 spans 14 amino acids. These data come from a study of Graves' ophthalmopathy and Graves' hyperthyroidism. Study in general: Upon initial diagnosis and before any treatment, peripheral blood was collected. Findings and limits, study-wide: Between ophthalmopathy and stable hyperthyroidism, a 13-signature model drew a separation with 85% to 90% sensitivity and about 80% specificity.

A duration under 3 months, NOSPECS ≥4, CAS ≥3 and moderate-to-severe activity characterized the donors with ophthalmopathy. TCR beta CDR3 amplification used RNA transcripts. A first-round RT-PCR used HTBI primers, followed by a second-round multiplex PCR. One entry per CDR3 protein results from TCRdb running MiXCR on the multiplex PCR reads. This sample yields over 200,000 distinct CDR3 sequences, of which over 25% are seen a single time; about 9.3% belongs to the top ten. Sequenced sample: peripheral blood. The source of this sequence is a man aged 45-65 years with Graves' ophthalmopathy. The chain uses TRBV25-1 and TRBJ1-1, with 9 bases lining up with TRBD1. The CDR3 loop is CASSATGGNTEAFF. The CDR3 bases are TGTGCCAGCAGTGCGACAGGGGGAAACACTGAAGCTTTCTTT.